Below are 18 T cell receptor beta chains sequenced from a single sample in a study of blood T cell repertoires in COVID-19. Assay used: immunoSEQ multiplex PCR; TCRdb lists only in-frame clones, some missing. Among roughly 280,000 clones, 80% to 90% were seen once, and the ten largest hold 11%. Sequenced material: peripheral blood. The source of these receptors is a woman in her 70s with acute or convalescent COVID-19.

CDR3 sequence reads: CASSLGQLEAFF. Written as DNA, the CDR3 is TGTGCCAGCAGCTTGGGACAGCTTGAAGCTTTCTTT. The genes are TRBV5-6 and TRBJ1-1; D perhaps matches TRBD1 (5 bases). The V and J ends lost 0 bases and 7 bases respectively, with 7 bases between them. CDR3 length: 12 amino acids. The germline V gene has CDR1 SGHDT and CDR2 YYEEEE.

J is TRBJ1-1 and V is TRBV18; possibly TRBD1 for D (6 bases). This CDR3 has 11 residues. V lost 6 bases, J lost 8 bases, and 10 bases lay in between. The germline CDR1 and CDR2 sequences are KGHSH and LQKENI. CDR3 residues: CASSYREEAFF. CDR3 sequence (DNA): TGTGCCAGCTCGTACAGGGAGGAAGCTTTCTTT. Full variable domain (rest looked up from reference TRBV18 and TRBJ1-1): NAGVMQNPRHLVRRRGQEARLRCSPMKGHSHVYWYRQLPEEGLKFMVYLQKENIIDESGMPKERFSAEFPKEGPSILRIQQVVRGDSAAYFCASSYREEAFFGQGTRLTVV.

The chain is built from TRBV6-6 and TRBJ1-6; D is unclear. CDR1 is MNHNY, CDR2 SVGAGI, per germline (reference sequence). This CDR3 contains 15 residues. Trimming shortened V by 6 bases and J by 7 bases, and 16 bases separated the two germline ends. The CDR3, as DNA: TGTGCCAGCAGATCAACGATGGGAGAGAATTCACCCCTCCACTTT. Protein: CASRSTMGENSPLHF.

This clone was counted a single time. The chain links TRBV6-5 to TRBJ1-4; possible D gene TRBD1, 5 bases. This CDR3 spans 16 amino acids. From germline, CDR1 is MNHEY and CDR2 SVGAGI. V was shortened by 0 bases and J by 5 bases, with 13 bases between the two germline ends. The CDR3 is CASSYSMGGGNEKLFF. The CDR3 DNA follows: TGTGCCAGCAGTTACTCGATGGGTGGGGGGAATGAAAAACTGTTTTTT.

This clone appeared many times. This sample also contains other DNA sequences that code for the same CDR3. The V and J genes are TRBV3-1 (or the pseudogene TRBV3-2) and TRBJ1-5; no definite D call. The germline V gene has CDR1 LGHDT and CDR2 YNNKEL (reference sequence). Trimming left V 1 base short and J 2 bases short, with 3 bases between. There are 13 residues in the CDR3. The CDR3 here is CASSQVGNQPQHF. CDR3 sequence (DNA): TGTGCCAGCAGCCAAGTCGGCAATCAGCCCCAGCATTTT.

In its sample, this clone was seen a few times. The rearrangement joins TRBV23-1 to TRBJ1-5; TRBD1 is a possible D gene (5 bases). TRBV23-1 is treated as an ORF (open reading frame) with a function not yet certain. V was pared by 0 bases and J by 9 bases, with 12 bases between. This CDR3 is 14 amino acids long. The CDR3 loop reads CASSQSEGTGPQHF. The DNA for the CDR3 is TGCGCCAGCAGTCAATCGGAGGGGACGGGGCCCCAGCATTTT.

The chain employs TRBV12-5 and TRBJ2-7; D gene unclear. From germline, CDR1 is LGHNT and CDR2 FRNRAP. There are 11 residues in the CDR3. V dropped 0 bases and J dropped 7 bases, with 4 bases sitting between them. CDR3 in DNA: TGTGCTAGTGGTTTGGTACAGGAGCAGTACTTC. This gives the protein CASGLVQEQYF.

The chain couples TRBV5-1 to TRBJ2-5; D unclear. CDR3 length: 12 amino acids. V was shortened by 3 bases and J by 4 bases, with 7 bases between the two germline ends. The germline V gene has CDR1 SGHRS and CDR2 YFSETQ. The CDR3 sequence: CASSSYLETQYF. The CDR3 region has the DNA TGCGCCAGCAGCTCCTATTTAGAGACCCAGTACTTC.

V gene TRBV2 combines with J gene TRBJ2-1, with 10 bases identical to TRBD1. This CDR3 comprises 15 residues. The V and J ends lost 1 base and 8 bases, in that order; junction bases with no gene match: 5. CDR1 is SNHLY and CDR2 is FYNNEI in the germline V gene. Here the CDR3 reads CASSEGTGGSDEQFF. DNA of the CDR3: TGTGCCAGCAGTGAAGGGACAGGGGGTAGTGATGAGCAGTTCTTC.

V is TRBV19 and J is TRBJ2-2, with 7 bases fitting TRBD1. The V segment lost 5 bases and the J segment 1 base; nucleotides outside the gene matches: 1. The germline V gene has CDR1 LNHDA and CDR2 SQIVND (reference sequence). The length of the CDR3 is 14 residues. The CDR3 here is CASSWTGNTGELFF. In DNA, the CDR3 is TGTGCCAGTAGTTGGACAGGGAACACCGGGGAGCTGTTTTTT.

This CDR3 is CASSRELNTEAFF. CDR3 DNA: TGTGCCAGCAGTCGGGAGCTGAACACTGAAGCTTTCTTT. The chain is built from TRBV12-3 or TRBV12-4 and TRBJ1-1; D remains ambiguous. CDR3 length: 13 amino acids. V dropped 5 bases and J dropped 0 bases, with 7 bases sitting between them.

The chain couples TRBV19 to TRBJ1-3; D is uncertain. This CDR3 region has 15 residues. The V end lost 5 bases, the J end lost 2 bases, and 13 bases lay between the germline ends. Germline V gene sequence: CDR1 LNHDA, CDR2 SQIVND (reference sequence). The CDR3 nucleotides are TGTGCCAGTAGTTGGGTCGGAGGAACTGGAAACACCATATATTTT. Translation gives CASSWVGGTGNTIYF.

In DNA, the CDR3 is TGTGCCAGCAGCTCGTGGACAGGGGGCCCGAACACTGAAGCTTTCTTT. The encoded protein is CASSSWTGGPNTEAFF. The chain recombines TRBV5-4 with TRBJ1-1; 11 bases align to TRBD1. The germline V gene has CDR1 SGHNT and CDR2 YYREEE (reference sequence). This CDR3 contains 16 residues. J was trimmed by 1 base and V by 3 bases; bases with no gene match: 5.

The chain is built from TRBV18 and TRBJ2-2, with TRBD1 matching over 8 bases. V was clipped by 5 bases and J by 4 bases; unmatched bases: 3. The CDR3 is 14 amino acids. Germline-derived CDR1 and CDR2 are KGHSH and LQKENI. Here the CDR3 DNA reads TGTGCCAGCTCATGGGACAGGTCCACCGGGGAGCTGTTTTTT. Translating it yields CASSWDRSTGELFF.

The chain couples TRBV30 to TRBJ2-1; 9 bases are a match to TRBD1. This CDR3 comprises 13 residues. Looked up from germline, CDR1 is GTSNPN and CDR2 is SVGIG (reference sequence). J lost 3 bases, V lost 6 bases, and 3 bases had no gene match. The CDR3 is CACPGQGYNEQFF. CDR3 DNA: TGTGCCTGCCCGGGACAGGGCTACAATGAGCAGTTCTTC. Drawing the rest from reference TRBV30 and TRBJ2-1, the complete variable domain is SQTIHQWPATLVQPVGSPLSLECTVEGTSNPNLYWYRQAAGRGLQLLFYSVGIGQISSEVPQNLSASRPQDRQFILSSKKLLLSDSGFYLCACPGQGYNEQFFGPGTRLTVL.

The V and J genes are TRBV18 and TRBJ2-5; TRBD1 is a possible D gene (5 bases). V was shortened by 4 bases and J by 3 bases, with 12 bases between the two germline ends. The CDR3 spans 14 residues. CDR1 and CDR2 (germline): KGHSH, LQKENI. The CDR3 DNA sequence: TGTGCCAGCTCACAAGGGGCGCGGAAAGAGACCCAGTACTTC. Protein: CASSQGARKETQYF. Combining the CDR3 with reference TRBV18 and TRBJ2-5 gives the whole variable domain NAGVMQNPRHLVRRRGQEARLRCSPMKGHSHVYWYRQLPEEGLKFMVYLQKENIIDESGMPKERFSAEFPKEGPSILRIQQVVRGDSAAYFCASSQGARKETQYFGPGTRLLVL.

In DNA, the CDR3 is TGTGCCAGCAGTTTTGGCCCGACGGAGGTCTACACCTTC. Translated: CASSFGPTEVYTF. The rearrangement links TRBV27 to TRBJ1-2, with D unresolved. Per the germline V gene, CDR1 is MNHEY and CDR2 is SMNVEV (reference sequence). Trimming removed 3 bases from V and 10 bases from J, with 15 bases in between. CDR3 size: 13 residues.

The CDR3 DNA is TGTGCCAGCAGTCCCGATCTATCCTACGAGCAGTACTTC. Residues: CASSPDLSYEQYF. The chain has TRBV6-5 and TRBJ2-7; D unresolved. This CDR3 spans 13 amino acids. The germline V gene has CDR1 MNHEY and CDR2 SVGAGI. Deletions cut 5 bases from V and 1 base from J, with 9 bases between.